This T cell receptor (beta chain) was obtained from a study of response to subunit inactivated influenza vaccine. Each CDR3 protein is one row after TCRdb ran MiXCR on the RT-PCR reads. The sample contains about 570,000 distinct CDR3 sequences, roughly 10% of which appear only once. Overall study findings and caveats: It was the authors' suggestion that each seasonal influenza vaccination recruits few new T cells.

Comment on this clonotype: Its target is unknown.

The germline V and J ends were trimmed by 4 bases and 3 bases, with 10 bases remaining between them. This CDR3 spans 12 amino acids. Per the germline V gene, CDR1 is GTSNPN and CDR2 is SVGIG (reference sequence). The chain links TRBV30 to TRBJ2-7; D unresolved. Here the sequenced sample was PBMCs from blood, taken on the day of vaccination. The origin of this receptor is a man between 50 and 59 years old who received an inactivated influenza vaccine. The DNA of the CDR3 is TGTGCCTGGAATCTGGGTTTCTACGAGCAGTACTTC. It specifies CAWNLGFYEQYF.